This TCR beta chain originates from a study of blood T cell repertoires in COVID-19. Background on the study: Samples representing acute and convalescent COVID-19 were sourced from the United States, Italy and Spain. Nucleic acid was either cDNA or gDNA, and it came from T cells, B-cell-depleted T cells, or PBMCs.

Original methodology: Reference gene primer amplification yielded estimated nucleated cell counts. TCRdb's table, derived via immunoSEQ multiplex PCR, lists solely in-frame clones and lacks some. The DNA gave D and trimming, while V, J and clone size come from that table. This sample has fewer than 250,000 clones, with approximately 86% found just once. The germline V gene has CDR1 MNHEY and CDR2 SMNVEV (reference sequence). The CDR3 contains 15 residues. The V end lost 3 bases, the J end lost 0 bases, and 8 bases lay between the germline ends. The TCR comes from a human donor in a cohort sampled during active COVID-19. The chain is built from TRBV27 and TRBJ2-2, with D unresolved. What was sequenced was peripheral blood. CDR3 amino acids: CASSFRRSNTGELFF. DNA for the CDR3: TGTGCCAGCAGTTTCCGCAGGTCGAACACCGGGGAGCTGTTTTTT.